The rows below give T cell receptor beta chains drawn from one sample of a study of T-cell reconstitution after alpha-beta-depleted transplantation in children. One entry per CDR3 protein results from TCRdb running MiXCR on the PCR reads. This sample has about 640,000 distinct CDR3 sequences, with under 15% found just once. The sample was PBMCs, mostly from graft donor cells, taken 360 days after TCRalphabeta/CD19-depleted stem cell transplant. The receptors originated from a male patient younger than 18 who had a stem cell transplant for acute myeloid leukemia, so the T cells may come from the graft donor. CDR3s include the opening cysteine and the closing phenylalanine or tryptophan. A D gene is named only where the DNA matches it firmly. A row's size may be missing; if present it is once, few, many or a size class.

D gene: NA
J gene: TRBJ2-1
V gene: TRBV4-3
clone size: NA
CDR3 DNA: TGCGCCAGCAGGGCCAGCTGGAGCTCCTACAATGAGCAGTTCTTC
CDR3 protein: CASRASWSSYNEQFF

D gene: TRBD2
J gene: TRBJ2-1
V gene: TRBV25-1
clone size: many
CDR3 DNA: TGTGCCAGCAGTGAATTTGGGGGAGGGCCCAGTGAGCAGTTCTTC
CDR3 protein: CASSEFGGGPSEQFF

D gene: NA
J gene: TRBJ2-3
V gene: TRBV28
clone size: few
CDR3 DNA: TGTGCCAGCAGTGCCTATAGTAGCACAGATACGCAGTATTTT
CDR3 protein: CASSAYSSTDTQYF

D gene: TRBD1
J gene: TRBJ2-7
V gene: TRBV27
clone size: NA
CDR3 DNA: TGTGCCAGCAGACAACCAGGGGGCGGCCACTACGAGCAGTACTTC
CDR3 protein: CASRQPGGGHYEQYF

D gene: NA
J gene: TRBJ2-7
V gene: TRBV4-3
clone size: NA
CDR3 DNA: TGCGCCAGCAGCCCTGCCTCGTCGGGATACTACGAGCAGTACTTC
CDR3 protein: CASSPASSGYYEQYF

D gene: TRBD1
J gene: TRBJ2-1
V gene: TRBV5-1
clone size: few
CDR3 DNA: TGCGCCAGCAGCTTGGCGCTAGGGGGCTTGTACAATGAGCAGTTCTTC
CDR3 protein: CASSLALGGLYNEQFF

D gene: NA
J gene: TRBJ2-4
V gene: TRBV12-3/TRBV12-4
clone size: NA
CDR3 DNA: TGTGCCAGCAGTAACGTAGCCAAAAACATTCAGTACTTC
CDR3 protein: CASSNVAKNIQYF

D gene: NA
J gene: TRBJ1-2
V gene: TRBV25-1
clone size: few
CDR3 DNA: TGTGCCAGCAGTGAATACAGGAGTGGGCACTTCTATGGCTACACCTTC
CDR3 protein: CASSEYRSGHFYGYTF

D gene: NA
J gene: TRBJ2-7
V gene: TRBV7-8
clone size: few
CDR3 DNA: TGTGCCAGCAGCTTAGTACTGAGGGAGCCAGGGGAGCAGTACTTC
CDR3 protein: CASSLVLREPGEQYF

D gene: TRBD2
J gene: TRBJ2-1
V gene: TRBV28
clone size: NA
CDR3 DNA: TGTGCCTCATTGGGGGGGGCCTACAATGAGCAGTTCTTC
CDR3 protein: CASLGGAYNEQFF

D gene: NA
J gene: TRBJ2-1
V gene: TRBV28
clone size: many
CDR3 DNA: TGTGCCAGCAGCTGGGATGAGCAGTTCTTC
CDR3 protein: CASSWDEQFF

D gene: TRBD2
J gene: TRBJ2-1
V gene: TRBV12-3/TRBV12-4
clone size: NA
CDR3 DNA: TGTGCCAGCAGTTCCTGGGGGGGGGCCTACAATGAGCAGTTCTTC
CDR3 protein: CASSSWGGAYNEQFF

D gene: TRBD1
J gene: TRBJ2-5
V gene: TRBV7-2
clone size: NA
CDR3 DNA: TGTGCCAGCAGCTTTTGGACAGGGGAGCACCAAGAGACCCAGTACTTC
CDR3 protein: CASSFWTGEHQETQYF

D gene: NA
J gene: TRBJ1-1
V gene: TRBV5-1
clone size: NA
CDR3 DNA: TGCGCCAGCAGCTTGCCCGGAGATAACACTGAAGCTTTCTTT
CDR3 protein: CASSLPGDNTEAFF